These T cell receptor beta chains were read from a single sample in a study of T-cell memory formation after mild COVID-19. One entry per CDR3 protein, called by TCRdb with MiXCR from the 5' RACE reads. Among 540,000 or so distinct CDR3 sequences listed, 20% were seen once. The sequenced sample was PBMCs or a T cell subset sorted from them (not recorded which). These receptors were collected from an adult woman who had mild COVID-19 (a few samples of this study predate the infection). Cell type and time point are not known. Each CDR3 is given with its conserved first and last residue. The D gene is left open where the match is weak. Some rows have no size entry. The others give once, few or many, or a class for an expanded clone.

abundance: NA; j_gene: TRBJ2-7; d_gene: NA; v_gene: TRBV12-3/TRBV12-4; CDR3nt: TGTGCCAGCAGTTTGGTTTCGGATTGGGGGATCTACGAGCAGTACTTC; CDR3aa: CASSLVSDWGIYEQYF
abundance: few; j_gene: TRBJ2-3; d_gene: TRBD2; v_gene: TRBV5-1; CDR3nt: TGCGCCAGCAGCTTGGCGACTAGCGGGGGGATCACAGATACGCAGTATTTT; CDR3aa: CASSLATSGGITDTQYF
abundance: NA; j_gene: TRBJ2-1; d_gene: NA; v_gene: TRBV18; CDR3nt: TGTGCCAGCTCACCACTGACACGCGATGAGCAGTTCTTC; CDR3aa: CASSPLTRDEQFF
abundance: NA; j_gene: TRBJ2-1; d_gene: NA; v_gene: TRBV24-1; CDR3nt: TGTGCCACCAGGGGGGTCAGTTTCGATGAGCAGTTCTTC; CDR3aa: CATRGVSFDEQFF
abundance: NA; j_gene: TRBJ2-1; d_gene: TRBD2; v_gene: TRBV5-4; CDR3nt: TGTGCCAGCAGCAACGGGGCCGCACTAGCGGTATACAATGAGCAGTTCTTC; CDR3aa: CASSNGAALAVYNEQFF
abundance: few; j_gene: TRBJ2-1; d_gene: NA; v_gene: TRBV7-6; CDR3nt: TGTGCCAGCAGCGAGACCACGGGTAGCTCCTACAATGAGCAGTTCTTC; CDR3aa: CASSETTGSSYNEQFF
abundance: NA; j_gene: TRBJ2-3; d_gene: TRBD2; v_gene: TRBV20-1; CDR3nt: TGCAGTGCTAGTAACCTAGCGGGGGTACCAGATACGCAGTATTTT; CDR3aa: CSASNLAGVPDTQYF
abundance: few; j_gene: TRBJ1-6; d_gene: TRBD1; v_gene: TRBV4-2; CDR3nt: TGTGCCAGCAGCCAAGTGGGGGGACAGATTAATTCACCCCTCCACTTT; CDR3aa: CASSQVGGQINSPLHF
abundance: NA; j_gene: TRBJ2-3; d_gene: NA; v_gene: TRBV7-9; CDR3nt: TGTGCCAGCAGCTTACTTGCGGGGACCACAGATACGCAGTATTTT; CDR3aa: CASSLLAGTTDTQYF
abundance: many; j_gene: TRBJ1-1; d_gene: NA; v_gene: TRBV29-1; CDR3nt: TGCAGCGTTGAAAATGGAGGGCAGGGGAGTGCTGAAGCTTTCTTT; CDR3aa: CSVENGGQGSAEAFF
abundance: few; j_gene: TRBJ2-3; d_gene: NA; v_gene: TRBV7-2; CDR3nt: TGTGCCAGCAGCTGGCCGGGTCAGATCACAGATACGCAGTATTTT; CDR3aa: CASSWPGQITDTQYF
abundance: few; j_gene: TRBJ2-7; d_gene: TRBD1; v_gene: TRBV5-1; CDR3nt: TGCGCCAGCAGCACCCGACAGGGGGATTCCTACGAGCAGTACTTC; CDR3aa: CASSTRQGDSYEQYF
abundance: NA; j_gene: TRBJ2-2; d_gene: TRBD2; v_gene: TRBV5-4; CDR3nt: TGTGCCAGCAGCTATGGACGACTAGCGGGAGTGTCGGGCGACACCGGGGAGCTGTTTTTT; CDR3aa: CASSYGRLAGVSGDTGELFF
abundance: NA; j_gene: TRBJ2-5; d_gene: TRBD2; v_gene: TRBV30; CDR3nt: TGTGCCTGGAGTGCTCCGGGACTAGCGGGGAAAGAGACCCAGTACTTC; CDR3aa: CAWSAPGLAGKETQYF
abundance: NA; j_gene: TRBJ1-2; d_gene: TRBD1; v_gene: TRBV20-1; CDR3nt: TGCAGTGCTAGAGATCCTGGGACAGGGCCCTATGGCTACACCTTC; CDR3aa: CSARDPGTGPYGYTF
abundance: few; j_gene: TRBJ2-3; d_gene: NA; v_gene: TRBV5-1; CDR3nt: TGCGCCAGCAGCTCGGCCGAGGTGACAGATACGCAGTATTTT; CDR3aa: CASSSAEVTDTQYF
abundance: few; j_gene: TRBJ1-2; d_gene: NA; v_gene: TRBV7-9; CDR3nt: TGTGCCAGCAGCCTAGAGGTCGATGGCTACACCTTC; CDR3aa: CASSLEVDGYTF
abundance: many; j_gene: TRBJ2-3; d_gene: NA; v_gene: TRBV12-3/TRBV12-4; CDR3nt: TGTGCCAGCAGTTTAAGACAGGTCGCAGATACGCAGTATTTT; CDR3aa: CASSLRQVADTQYF
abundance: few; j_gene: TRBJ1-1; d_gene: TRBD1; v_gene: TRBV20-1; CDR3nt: TGCAGTGCTAGAACCTGGGGGGATACAGGGGCCACTGAAGCTTTCTTT; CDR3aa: CSARTWGDTGATEAFF
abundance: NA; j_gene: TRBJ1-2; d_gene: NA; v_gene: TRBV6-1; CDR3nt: TGTGCCAGCAGTGAGGTCCGGATTTATGGCTACACCTTC; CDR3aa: CASSEVRIYGYTF
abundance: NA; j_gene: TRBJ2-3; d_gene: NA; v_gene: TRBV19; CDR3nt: TGTGCCACTAGAGCGGCTAGCACAGATACGCAGTATTTT; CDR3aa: CATRAASTDTQYF
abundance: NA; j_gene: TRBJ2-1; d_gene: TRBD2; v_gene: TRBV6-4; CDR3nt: TGTGCCAGCAGCCGGGAGGCCGGGATACCCTACAATGAGCAGTTCTTC; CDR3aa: CASSREAGIPYNEQFF
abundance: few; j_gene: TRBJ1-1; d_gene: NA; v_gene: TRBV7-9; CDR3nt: TGTGCCAGCAGCTGGAAAGGGGGAGGGATGAACACTGAAGCTTTCTTT; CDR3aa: CASSWKGGGMNTEAFF
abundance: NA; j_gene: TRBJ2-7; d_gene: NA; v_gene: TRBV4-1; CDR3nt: TGCGCCAGCAGCCAAGTGTATTTAGGGGGCTACGAGCAGTACTTC; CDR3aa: CASSQVYLGGYEQYF
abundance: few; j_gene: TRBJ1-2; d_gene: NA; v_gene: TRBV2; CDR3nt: TGTGCCAGCAGTTATAGAACCCGGGACGGCAACTATGGCTACACCTTC; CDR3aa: CASSYRTRDGNYGYTF